Following are 16 T cell receptor beta chains from one sample sequenced in a study of shared clonotypes between healthy human individuals. Measured with immunoSEQ multiplex PCR; TCRdb has only the in-frame clones, and not every one. The repertoire has roughly 2.2 million clones, more than 80% of them found once; the top ten carry 0.39%. Sequenced input: naive CD4+ T cells from PBMCs. Subset in this sample: CD45RA+ positively selected. The receptors derive from a man younger than 30 in good health. Some clones in this sample may be carry-over from other donors' samples.

The chain uses TRBV7-2 and TRBJ1-2; 7 nucleotides line up with TRBD1. In germline, CDR1 is SGHTA, CDR2 FQGNSA. This CDR3 has 14 amino acids. V lost 9 bases to trimming and J lost 5 bases; unmatched junction nucleotides: 12. The CDR3 reads CASHAPGGPYGYTF. The CDR3, as DNA: TGTGCCAGTCACGCCCCAGGGGGTCCGTATGGCTACACCTTC. The full variable domain, in which reference TRBV7-2 and TRBJ1-2 provide the parts outside the CDR3, is GAGVSQSPSNKVTEKGKDVELRCDPISGHTALYWYRQSLGQGLEFLIYFQGNSAPDKSGLPSDRFSAERTGGSVSTLTIQRTQQEDSAVYLCASHAPGGPYGYTFGSGTRLTVV.

The chain carries TRBV6-1 and TRBJ1-3, with TRBD1 matching over 7 bases. CDR1 and CDR2 from the germline V gene are MNHNS and SASEGT. Trimming at V came to 3 bases and at J to 1 base, leaving 9 bases not matched to a gene. This CDR3 has 17 amino acids. CDR3 in amino acids: CASSDWDSLVSGNTIYF. The CDR3 DNA reads TGTGCCAGCAGTGATTGGGACAGTTTAGTTTCTGGAAACACCATATATTTT.

This clone was seen only once. The chain carries TRBV18 and TRBJ1-2; 10 positions match TRBD1. Germline values: CDR1 KGHSH, CDR2 LQKENI. With 1 base clipped from V and 6 bases from J, the junction kept 5 bases outside the gene matches. The CDR3 length is 15 residues. The CDR3 DNA is TGTGCCAGCTCACCACAGGCGACAGGGGGCCATGGCTACACCTTC. This sequence encodes CASSPQATGGHGYTF.

The chain has TRBV5-1 and TRBJ2-3; D is unclear. The germline V gene has CDR1 SGHRS and CDR2 YFSETQ. The CDR3 runs to 14 residues. Trimming took 5 bases from V and 3 from J, leaving 13 bases between them. The CDR3 reads CASRGGGATDTQYF. The DNA for the CDR3 is TGCGCCAGCAGAGGCGGTGGCGCGACAGATACGCAGTATTTT.

The chain employs TRBV19 and TRBJ1-3; 8 nucleotides agree with TRBD1. This CDR3 spans 14 amino acids. CDR1 and CDR2 from the germline V gene are LNHDA and SQIVND (reference sequence). The V segment lost 7 bases and the J segment 3 bases; nucleotides outside the gene matches: 5. The CDR3 nucleotides are TGTGCCAGTAAACCAGGGGGCGGTGGAAACACCATATATTTT. This sequence encodes CASKPGGGGNTIYF.

On this clone: This sample includes further DNA sequences coding for the same CDR3. The rearrangement links TRBV15 to TRBJ1-2; weak D call: TRBD1 (6 bases). The CDR3 has 15 amino acids. Germline assignment: CDR1 LNHNV and CDR2 YYDKDF (reference sequence). V lost 0 bases, J lost 4 bases, and 12 bases lay in between. CDR3 DNA: TGTGCCACCAGCAGAGATCGGGGCAGGGGCTATGGCTACACCTTC. Translation gives CATSRDRGRGYGYTF.

The V call is TRBV28, the J call TRBJ1-5, with D maybe TRBD1 (6 bases). The CDR3 is made up of 14 amino acids. V was cut by 2 bases and J by 7 bases, with 12 bases left in between. Germline-derived CDR1 and CDR2 are MDHEN and SYDVKM. The CDR3 DNA is TGTGCCAGCAGTTTAACAGGGAGAGGACAGCCCCAGCATTTT. This codes for CASSLTGRGQPQHF.

The chain carries TRBV19 and TRBJ1-1; D uncertain. V was shortened by 0 bases and J by 2 bases, with 10 bases between the two germline ends. The CDR3 covers 15 residues. The germline V gene has CDR1 LNHDA and CDR2 SQIVND (reference sequence). CDR3 amino acids: CASSIDWTRNTEAFF. In DNA, the CDR3 is TGTGCCAGTAGTATAGATTGGACGCGAAACACTGAAGCTTTCTTT.

The chain is built from TRBV9 and TRBJ2-3; D is possibly TRBD1 (5 bases). The CDR3 length is 15 residues. The ends were cut back, 0 bases at V and 7 bases at J, with 15 bases in the middle. CDR1 is SGDLS and CDR2 is YYNGEE in the germline V gene. In DNA, the CDR3 is TGTGCCAGCAGCGTAGCTGCGGACACTCCACATACGCAGTATTTT. It specifies CASSVAADTPHTQYF. The complete variable domain, with remaining parts taken from reference TRBV9 and TRBJ2-3, reads DSGVTQTPKHLITATGQRVTLRCSPRSGDLSVYWYQQSLDQGLQFLIQYYNGEERAKGNILERFSAQQFPDLHSELNLSSLELGDSALYFCASSVAADTPHTQYFGPGTRLTVL.

The rearrangement links TRBV27 to TRBJ2-7, with 7 nucleotides matching TRBD1. With V trimmed by 5 bases and J by 2 bases, 9 bases remained unmatched. Germline CDR1 is MNHEY and CDR2 is SMNVEV (reference sequence). The CDR3 length is 15 residues. CDR3 amino acids: CASSLVRDSTYEQYF. The CDR3 DNA reads TGTGCCAGCAGTCTGGTCCGGGACAGCACCTACGAGCAGTACTTC.

In DNA form, the CDR3 reads TGTGCCAGCTCATACTTAGCGGACCAAGAGACCCAGTACTTC. This sequence encodes CASSYLADQETQYF. The chain is built from TRBV18 and TRBJ2-5; possible D gene TRBD2, 6 bases. Between the trimmed V and J ends, which lost 5 bases and 0 bases, there was a span of 10 bases. There are 14 residues in the CDR3. Per the germline V gene, CDR1 is KGHSH and CDR2 is LQKENI.

In regard to this clone: The DNA is left out, because the CDR3 cannot be placed on it with certainty; the CDR3 is given as TCRdb lists it. The gene calls are TRBV7-9 and TRBJ2-5. 12 amino acids form the CDR3, both terminal residues included. Germline assignment: CDR1 SEHNR and CDR2 FQNEAQ (reference sequence). The CDR3 spells CASSFLWETQYF.

V gene TRBV7-2 combines with J gene TRBJ2-7; perhaps TRBD2 as D (6 bases). The CDR3 extends over 11 amino acids. The germline V and J ends were trimmed by 3 bases and 8 bases, with 8 bases remaining between them. CDR1 SGHTA and CDR2 FQGNSA come from the germline V gene. The CDR3 region is CASSLGGQQYF. Here the CDR3 DNA reads TGTGCCAGCAGCTTGGGGGGTCAGCAGTACTTC.

This clone was seen just once. J is TRBJ1-4 and V is TRBV29-1; D unclear. Germline assignment: CDR1 SQVTM and CDR2 ANQGSEA. The CDR3 is 17 amino acids. Trimming cost V 7 bases and J 0 bases, with 21 bases left between them. DNA of the CDR3: TGCAGCGCCCGGGGATCGATTCTCGCTGCAACTAATGAAAAACTGTTTTTT. This codes for CSARGSILAATNEKLFF.

The rearrangement joins TRBV18 to TRBJ1-2, with TRBD1 as a possible D gene (6 bases). The CDR3 runs to 13 residues. V lost 3 bases to trimming and J lost 9 bases, with 14 bases between them. CDR1 KGHSH and CDR2 LQKENI come from the germline V gene. In DNA, the CDR3 is TGTGCCAGCTCACCGGGGGGCCGGCCGCGCTACACCTTC. The encoded protein is CASSPGGRPRYTF.

The chain uses TRBV5-6 and TRBJ2-7, with D perhaps TRBD1 (6 bases). This CDR3 spans 13 amino acids. In germline, CDR1 is SGHDT, CDR2 YYEEEE. V was shortened by 1 base and J by 4 bases, with 9 bases between the two germline ends. For the CDR3, the DNA is TGTGCCAGCAGCTTGCTCCAGGGGTACGAGCAGTACTTC. Protein sequence: CASSLLQGYEQYF.